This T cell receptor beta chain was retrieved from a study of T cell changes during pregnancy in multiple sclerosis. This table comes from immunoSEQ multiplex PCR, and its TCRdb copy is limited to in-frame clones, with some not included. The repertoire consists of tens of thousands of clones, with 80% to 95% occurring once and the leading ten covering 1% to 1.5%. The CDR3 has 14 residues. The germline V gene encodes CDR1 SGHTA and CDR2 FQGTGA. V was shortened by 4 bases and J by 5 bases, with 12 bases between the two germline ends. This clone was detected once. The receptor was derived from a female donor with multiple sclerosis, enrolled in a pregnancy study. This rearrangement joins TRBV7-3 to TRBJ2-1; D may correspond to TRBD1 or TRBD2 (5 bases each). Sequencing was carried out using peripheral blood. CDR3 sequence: CASSYGTLDNEQFF. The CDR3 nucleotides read TGTGCCAGCAGCTACGGGACCCTAGACAATGAGCAGTTCTTC.